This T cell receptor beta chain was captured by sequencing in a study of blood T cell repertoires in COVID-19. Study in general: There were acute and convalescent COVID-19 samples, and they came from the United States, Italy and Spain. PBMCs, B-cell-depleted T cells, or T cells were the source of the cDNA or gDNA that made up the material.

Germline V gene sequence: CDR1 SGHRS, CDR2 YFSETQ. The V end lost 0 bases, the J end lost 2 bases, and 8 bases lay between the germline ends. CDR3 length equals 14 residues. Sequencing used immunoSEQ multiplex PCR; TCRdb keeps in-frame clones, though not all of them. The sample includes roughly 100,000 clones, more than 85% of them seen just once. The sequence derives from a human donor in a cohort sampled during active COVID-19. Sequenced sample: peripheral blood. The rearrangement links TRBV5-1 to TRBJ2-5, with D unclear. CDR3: CASSLAARQETQYF. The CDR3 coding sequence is TGCGCCAGCAGCTTGGCCGCTAGGCAAGAGACCCAGTACTTC.